The T cell receptor (beta chain) described here comes from a study of blood T cell repertoires in COVID-19. Background on the study: Collection of acute and convalescent COVID-19 samples took place in the United States, Italy and Spain. T cells, B-cell-depleted T cells, or PBMCs provided the cDNA or gDNA that served as material.

The protocol was immunoSEQ multiplex PCR, while the TCRdb copy is restricted to in-frame clones and leaves out a portion. The repertoire holds 200,000 to 250,000 clones, roughly four fifths seen once, with roughly 8% in the top ten. Seattle's enrolled individuals joined amid active infection and were then monitored longitudinally. The V gene lost 4 bases and the J gene lost 1 base, with 9 bases spanning the gap. The CDR3 is made up of 15 amino acids. The germline V gene has CDR1 SGHNT and CDR2 YYREEE (reference sequence). The chain joins TRBV5-4 to TRBJ2-6, with a possible D match to TRBD1 (5 bases). Source material: peripheral blood. The clonotype comes from a woman at least 80 years old with COVID-19, enrolled during active disease. CDR3 sequence reads: CASSTAGSGANVLTF. CDR3 coding DNA: TGTGCCAGCAGCACTGCAGGGTCTGGGGCCAACGTCCTGACTTTC. Together with reference TRBV5-4 and TRBJ2-6, the CDR3 gives the full variable domain: ETGVTQSPTHLIKTRGQQVTLRCSSQSGHNTVSWYQQALGQGPQFIFQYYREEENGRGNFPPRFSGLQFPNYSSELNVNALELDDSALYLCASSTAGSGANVLTFGAGSRLTVL.